This T cell receptor (beta chain) was sequenced in a study of blood T cell repertoires in COVID-19. In the study overall: Sites across the United States, Italy and Spain contributed samples from acute and convalescent COVID-19. T cells, B-cell-depleted T cells, or PBMCs provided the cDNA or gDNA that served as material.

The ends lost 5 bases at V and 8 bases at J; junction bases unmatched: 17. Germline values: CDR1 LNHDA, CDR2 SQIVND (reference sequence). This CDR3 region has 17 residues. This clone was detected only once. Across 20 to 25 US areas, participants ranged in age from about 18 to 100 years. In the original analysis: Amplifying reference gene primers gave estimates of nucleated cell counts. Using immunoSEQ multiplex PCR, the repertoire was profiled, and TCRdb retains in-frame clones only, with some absent. The DNA gave D and trimming, while V, J and clone size come from that table. The table lists under 300,000 clones, approximately 85% of them singletons.

What was sequenced was PBMCs or T cells enriched from blood (not recorded which). The receptor's source is a woman in her 50s who had recovered from COVID-19. J is TRBJ2-3 and V is TRBV19; 9 nucleotides align to TRBD2. Here the CDR3 reads CASSPLGAGLAFGTQYF. The CDR3, as DNA: TGTGCCAGTAGTCCCTTAGGGGCGGGACTAGCTTTTGGTACGCAGTATTTT.